These T cell receptor beta chains were read from a single sample in a study of blood T cell repertoires in COVID-19. TCRdb's table, derived via immunoSEQ multiplex PCR, lists solely in-frame clones and lacks some. The table records roughly 250,000 clones, around nine tenths of them present only once. Sequencing was performed on PBMCs or T cells enriched from blood (not recorded which). These receptors originate from a woman in her forties who had been exposed to COVID-19. CDR3s include the opening cysteine and the closing phenylalanine or tryptophan. D genes are given only for firm matches. Clone size is not always given. Where it is, it says once, few, many or a class for expanded clones.

15	-	TRBV6-5	TRBJ2-3	TRBD2	CASSLSGRGGNTQYF	TGTGCCAGCAGCCTTAGCGGGAGAGGAGGAAATACGCAGTATTTT
15	many	TRBV24-1	TRBJ1-2	-	CATSAGVRGLGGYTF	TGTGCCACCAGTGCAGGGGTCAGGGGCTTGGGTGGCTACACCTTC
15	-	TRBV9	TRBJ2-3	TRBD2	CASSAREGGTDTQYF	TGTGCCAGCAGCGCCCGGGAGGGCGGCACAGATACGCAGTATTTT
18	-	TRBV4-3	TRBJ1-5	TRBD1	CASSQDELGTGSDQPQHF	TGCGCCAGCAGCCAAGATGAATTGGGGACAGGATCAGATCAGCCCCAGCATTTT
12	-	TRBV3-1/TRBV3-2	TRBJ1-3	-	CASQMLGNTIYF	TGTGCCAGCCAGATGCTGGGAAACACCATATATTTT
16	-	TRBV14	TRBJ2-2	TRBD1	CASSQTTGGPVGELFF	TGTGCCAGCAGTCAAACGACAGGGGGCCCTGTCGGGGAGCTGTTTTTT
16	-	TRBV5-1	TRBJ2-7	TRBD1	CASMSNRGVNSYEQYF	TGCGCCAGCATGAGTAACAGGGGCGTAAATTCCTACGAGCAGTACTTC
16	-	TRBV27	TRBJ1-1	TRBD1	CASSSLPTGVGTEAFF	TGTGCCAGCTCTAGTCTTCCAACAGGGGTTGGCACTGAAGCTTTCTTT
15	-	TRBV7-2	TRBJ2-1	TRBD1	CASSPRGLGVDEQFF	TGTGCCAGCAGCCCTAGGGGGCTAGGTGTTGATGAGCAGTTCTTC
14	-	TRBV6-1	TRBJ1-1	-	CASSELKGGTEAFF	TGTGCCAGCAGTGAGCTGAAAGGGGGTACTGAAGCTTTCTTT
15	-	TRBV11-2	TRBJ2-5	TRBD2	CASSLGLAGEETQYF	TGTGCCAGCAGCTTAGGACTAGCGGGGGAAGAGACCCAGTACTTC
15	few	TRBV18	TRBJ1-6	-	CASSLAAGQNSPLHF	TGTGCCAGCTCACTGGCTGCGGGGCAAAATTCACCCCTCCACTTT
13	-	TRBV27	TRBJ1-1	-	CASQLRENTEAFF	TGTGCCAGCCAACTCCGGGAGAACACTGAAGCTTTCTTT
14	-	TRBV7-8	TRBJ2-3	TRBD2	CASSLSGGRNTQYF	TGTGCCAGCAGCTTATCTGGCGGGAGGAATACGCAGTATTTT
15	-	TRBV3-1/TRBV3-2	TRBJ1-2	TRBD1	CASSQDRGRGYGYTF	TGTGCCAGCAGCCAAGACAGGGGGCGGGGCTATGGCTACACCTTC
15	-	TRBV5-1	TRBJ2-5	TRBD1	CASSVPGTGGETQYF	TGCGCCAGCAGCGTCCCCGGGACAGGGGGGGAGACCCAGTACTTC
13	-	TRBV27	TRBJ1-1	TRBD1	CASNSGQGGVAFF	TGTGCCAGCAATTCAGGACAGGGCGGTGTAGCTTTCTTT
16	-	TRBV4-1	TRBJ2-1	TRBD2	CASSQDSGLAGGEQFF	TGCGCCAGCAGCCAAGACTCTGGGCTAGCGGGAGGCGAGCAGTTCTTC
12	-	TRBV9	TRBJ2-1	-	CASSANSYEQFF	TGTGCCAGCAGCGCCAACAGCTACGAGCAGTTCTTC
20	-	TRBV4-1	TRBJ2-4	-	CASSFPVGQGGSLSKNIQYF	TGCGCCAGCAGCTTCCCGGTGGGGCAGGGAGGTTCTCTTTCCAAAAACATTCAGTACTTC
15	-	TRBV18	TRBJ2-3	-	CASSLEQGWTDTQYF	TGTGCCAGCTCGCTCGAACAGGGTTGGACAGATACGCAGTATTTT
13	-	TRBV7-2	TRBJ1-2	-	CASTSQRAYGYTF	TGTGCCAGCACCTCGCAGCGGGCCTATGGCTACACCTTC
16	-	TRBV5-1	TRBJ2-3	-	CASSLRGNSRTDTQYF	TGTGCCAGCAGCTTAAGAGGGAATTCCCGCACAGATACGCAGTATTTT
15	-	TRBV30	TRBJ1-4	TRBD1	CAWSAKTGGVEKLFF	TGTGCCTGGAGTGCCAAGACAGGGGGCGTTGAAAAACTGTTTTTT
15	-	TRBV6-1	TRBJ2-3	-	CASSEAYYQTDTQYF	TGTGCCAGCAGTGAAGCGTACTACCAGACAGATACGCAGTATTTT
19	-	TRBV7-3	TRBJ1-1	TRBD1	CASSLKGTQGPSMNTEAFF	TGTGCCAGCAGCCTAAAGGGCACACAGGGGCCATCCATGAACACTGAAGCTTTCTTT